Included here is one T cell receptor (beta chain) sequence, with context. The antigen is undetermined. Every donor provided one heparinised blood draw, which averaged around 120 mL. Since all of the isolated RNA was reverse transcribed, expressed TCRB transcripts were what got sequenced. Data came from immunoSEQ multiplex PCR; TCRdb stores just in-frame clones and leaves some out. This sample has hundreds of thousands of clones; 11% occur once, and the top ten carry more than 0.015%. These data are taken from a study of beta chain features in type 1 diabetes. Study findings and constraints: When VDJ junctions were examined, type 1 diabetes patients showed fewer insertions and more deletions. It was among patients, rather than healthy donors, that naive, central memory and Treg TCRB repertoires appeared more similar. Moderate yet significant TCRB CDR3 shortening was seen in Type 1 diabetes patients in all four CD4+ subsets.

Sequenced: naive CD4+ T cells from blood. The sequence was obtained from a man between 25 and 39 years old with type 1 diabetes.

CDR3 nucleotides: TGTGCCAGCTCACCTTCCAGGGGATCTGAGACCCAGTACTTC. This encodes CASSPSRGSETQYF. This chain connects TRBV18 to TRBJ2-5, with D possibly TRBD1 on 6 matching bases. V lost 3 bases and J 5 bases, leaving 13 bases between the germline ends. From germline, CDR1 is KGHSH and CDR2 LQKENI. CDR3 length equals 14 residues.